The sequence of this T cell receptor (beta chain) was determined in a study of blood T cell repertoires in COVID-19. Study in general: Sites in the United States, Italy and Spain provided acute and convalescent COVID-19 samples. T cells, B-cell-depleted T cells, or PBMCs provided the cDNA or gDNA that served as material.

How the authors handled the data: For nucleated cells, counts were estimated from reference gene primer amplification. The protocol was immunoSEQ multiplex PCR, while the TCRdb copy is restricted to in-frame clones and leaves out a portion. Clonal size and the V and J genes are those of that table, whereas D and trimming came from the DNA. The sample lists roughly 180,000 clones, around three quarters occurring once. Germline CDR1 and CDR2: SGHTA and FQGNSA. CDR3 length: 17 residues. The V end lost 7 bases, the J end lost 2 bases, and 22 bases lay between the germline ends. The genes are TRBV7-2 and TRBJ2-3; a possible D gene is TRBD2 (7 bases). Sequences were obtained from peripheral blood. This sequence originates from a man aged 60 to 75 with active or convalescent COVID-19. DNA of the CDR3: TGTGCCAGCATCAAGGGGGGGGCTAGCGGCCCCACAGATACGCAGTATTTT. Protein: CASIKGGASGPTDTQYF.